Presented here are 20 T cell receptor beta chains from one specimen sequenced in a study of T cell repertoires in cytomegalovirus infection. MiXCR was run by TCRdb on the reads, yielding one entry per CDR3 protein. The profile covers around 170,000 distinct CDR3 sequences, with 17% appearing a single time and 15% to 20% taken by the ten largest. The specimen sequenced was CD8+ T cells from PBMCs. Every receptor here comes from a human donor in good health (CMV status not recorded). Some clones in this sample may be carry-over from other donors' samples.

This clonotype has just a few counts. The CDR3 loop reads CASSLDSLADTQYF. The CDR3 nucleotides read TGTGCCAGCAGCTTAGACAGCCTGGCAGATACGCAGTATTTT. The chain couples TRBV7-2 to TRBJ2-3; D is uncertain. Trimming cost V 1 base and J 4 bases, with 9 bases left between them. Germline assignment: CDR1 SGHTA and CDR2 FQGNSA. The CDR3 runs to 14 residues.

This clonotype was seen only a few times. This chain uses TRBV28 with TRBJ1-4; D might be TRBD1 (6 bases). Deletions cut 3 bases from V and 2 bases from J, with 10 bases between. CDR1 MDHEN and CDR2 SYDVKM come from the germline V gene. This CDR3 is 15 amino acids long. In nucleotides, the CDR3 is TGTGCCAGCAGTTTTCCAGGGGCGACTAATGAAAAACTGTTTTTT. It is translated as CASSFPGATNEKLFF.

The rearrangement links TRBV15 to TRBJ2-5, with TRBD1 identical over 7 bases. The CDR3 length is 15 residues. V was clipped by 0 bases and J by 7 bases; unmatched bases: 8. CDR1 and CDR2 from the germline V gene are LNHNV and YYDKDF (reference sequence). The CDR3 is CATSRDRGQPSTQYF. DNA of the CDR3: TGTGCCACCAGCAGAGATCGGGGACAGCCCTCGACCCAGTACTTC.

This clonotype was recorded at least ten times. The chain carries TRBV4-1 and TRBJ2-5; tentative D call: TRBD1 (6 bases). Germline V gives CDR1 MGHRA, CDR2 YSYEKL. The V end was cut by 4 bases, the J end by 6 bases, with 18 bases between. There are 15 residues in the CDR3. CDR3 sequence: CASSPEFRGPQTQYF. The CDR3 region has the DNA TGCGCCAGCAGCCCGGAGTTCAGGGGCCCCCAGACCCAGTACTTC.

J is TRBJ2-1 and V is TRBV20-1; possibly TRBD2 for D (6 bases). V lost 6 bases to trimming and J lost 10 bases, with 25 bases between them. CDR1 is DFQATT and CDR2 is SNEGSKA in the germline V gene (reference sequence). CDR3 size: 15 residues. This CDR3 reads CSASPGGLEKGEQFF. For the CDR3, the DNA is TGCAGTGCCTCCCCCGGGGGACTGGAGAAAGGCGAGCAGTTCTTC.

This clonotype has ten or more counts. The chain carries TRBV28 and TRBJ2-3, with D unclear. The CDR3 contains 14 residues. V lost 6 bases and J 4 bases, leaving 14 bases between the germline ends. Germline CDR1 and CDR2: MDHEN and SYDVKM. The CDR3 region is CASSPHARSDTQYF. CDR3 DNA: TGTGCCAGCAGCCCTCACGCGCGGTCAGATACGCAGTATTTT.

The chain combines TRBV28 with TRBJ2-7; TRBD2 might be the D (6 bases). The germline V and J ends were trimmed by 2 bases and 4 bases, with 12 bases remaining between them. Germline-derived CDR1 and CDR2 are MDHEN and SYDVKM. This CDR3 is 14 amino acids long. The DNA for the CDR3 is TGTGCCAGCAGTTTACTATCGGGAGTATACGAGCAGTACTTC. Protein product: CASSLLSGVYEQYF.

The chain couples TRBV27 to TRBJ2-1; weak D call: TRBD1 (5 bases). The germline CDR1 and CDR2 sequences are MNHEY and SMNVEV (reference sequence). V lost 4 bases to trimming and J lost 6 bases, with 10 bases between them. The CDR3 is made up of 13 amino acids. CDR3 coding DNA: TGTGCCAGCAGTTCCCGACAGCCCAATGAGCAGTTCTTC. Translation: CASSSRQPNEQFF.

This rearrangement joins TRBV7-2 to TRBJ2-1, with 7 bases lining up with TRBD2. CDR3 length: 14 amino acids. The junction had 7 bases not matched to a gene; V was cut back by 5 bases and J by 6 bases. Germline CDR1 is SGHTA and CDR2 is FQGNSA. The DNA for the CDR3 is TGTGCCAGCAGCCCAAAGACTAGCTTCAATGAGCAGTTCTTC. It translates to CASSPKTSFNEQFF.

The chain employs TRBV7-9 and TRBJ1-2; no clear D. Per germline, CDR1 SEHNR and CDR2 FQNEAQ (reference sequence). The CDR3 extends over 14 amino acids. Trimming removed 0 bases from V and 7 bases from J, with 12 bases in between. This chain's CDR3 is CASSLAVSVGGYTF. The CDR3, as DNA: TGTGCCAGCAGCTTAGCGGTCTCCGTGGGTGGCTACACCTTC.

This clonotype showed up just a few times. The chain has TRBV7-8 and TRBJ2-1, with TRBD2 identical over 8 bases. CDR1 and CDR2 from the germline V gene are SGHVS and FQNEAQ. This CDR3 has 16 amino acids. V shed 1 base and J 9 bases; nucleotides not matched to a gene: 11. The CDR3 loop is CASSLVRGGPIGEQFF. CDR3 coding DNA: TGTGCCAGCAGCTTAGTTCGCGGGGGGCCCATTGGTGAGCAGTTCTTC.

This clonotype was picked up a small number of times. The chain recombines TRBV28 with TRBJ2-3, with TRBD2 matching 7 bases. This CDR3 comprises 16 residues. The V segment lost 7 bases and the J segment 2 bases; nucleotides outside the gene matches: 12. Germline V gives CDR1 MDHEN, CDR2 SYDVKM. The CDR3 spells CASTGLQSPTTDTQYF. CDR3 coding DNA: TGTGCCAGCACGGGACTACAGTCGCCTACCACAGATACGCAGTATTTT.

This clonotype turned up a few times. A much bigger clone sits one base away, suggesting this may be a read error. The V gene is TRBV7-3, the J gene TRBJ2-1; D might be TRBD2 (5 bases). The CDR3 loop spans 13 amino acids. V was pared by 2 bases and J by 10 bases, with 12 bases between. Germline values: CDR1 SGHTA, CDR2 FQGTGA. As DNA, the CDR3 is TGTGCCAGCAGCTTACACGACTATAAGGAGCAGTTCTTC. Protein sequence: CASSLHDYKEQFF.

At least ten counts were recorded for this clonotype. The J gene is TRBJ1-1, the V gene TRBV12-3 or TRBV12-4, with a weak D call TRBD1 (6 bases). V was clipped by 6 bases and J by 6 bases, with 8 bases between them. This CDR3 is built from 11 residues. The chain's CDR3 is CASRTGAEAFF. In nucleotides, the CDR3 is TGTGCCAGCAGGACAGGCGCTGAAGCTTTCTTT.

Ten or more counts support this clonotype. The chain employs TRBV7-2 and TRBJ2-2, with 12 bases identical to TRBD2. From germline, CDR1 is SGHTA and CDR2 FQGNSA. The J segment lost 4 bases and the V segment lost 8 bases, leaving 2 bases of the junction unmatched. The CDR3 totals 14 residues. CDR3 coding DNA: TGTGCCAGCCCTAGCGGGGGGGCCACCGGGGAGCTGTTTTTT. Translation gives CASPSGGATGELFF.

Many counts were recorded for this clonotype. The chain carries TRBV7-6 and TRBJ1-2, with D perhaps matching TRBD1 (5 bases). Germline V gives CDR1 SGHVS, CDR2 FNYEAQ. This CDR3 spans 12 amino acids. The ends were cut back, 0 bases at V and 6 bases at J, with 5 bases in the middle. In DNA form, the CDR3 reads TGTGCCAGCAGCTTAGCGGGGGATGGCTACACCTTC. This codes for CASSLAGDGYTF.

This clonotype was observed a handful of times. J is TRBJ2-1 and V is TRBV29-1, with 11 bases that match TRBD2. Germline loops: CDR1 SQVTM, CDR2 ANQGSEA. This CDR3 region has 15 residues. J was trimmed by 2 bases and V by 6 bases; bases with no gene match: 6. In DNA form, the CDR3 reads TGCAGCGTCTTTGGGACTAGCGGAGCCTACAATGAGCAGTTCTTC. As protein: CSVFGTSGAYNEQFF.

CDR3 sequence reads: CASSSRPSVTTGAPNTGELFF. CDR3 nucleotide sequence: TGTGCCAGCAGCTCCCGACCATCCGTTACAACAGGGGCCCCGAACACCGGGGAGCTGTTTTTT. This chain uses TRBV11-2 with TRBJ2-2, with 7 bases fitting TRBD1. Germline CDR1 SGHAT, CDR2 FQNNGV. The J segment lost 0 bases and the V segment lost 4 bases, leaving 20 bases of the junction unmatched. This CDR3 has 21 residues.

This clonotype has only a few counts. V is TRBV7-2 and J is TRBJ2-2; 7 bases agree with TRBD2. This CDR3 contains 12 residues. The junction had 5 bases not matched to a gene; V was cut back by 8 bases and J by 8 bases. CDR1 is SGHTA, CDR2 FQGNSA, per germline. DNA for the CDR3: TGTGCCAGCTTTGCGGGAGCGGGGGAGCTGTTTTTT. Protein: CASFAGAGELFF.

Remarks on this clonotype: Sequence at one end of the junction differs from germline and may be a read error. The rearrangement uses TRBV7-2 and TRBJ2-1; perhaps TRBD2 as D (5 bases). This CDR3 region has 18 residues. Germline V lookup: CDR1 SGHTA, CDR2 FQGNSA. In DNA form, the CDR3 reads TGTGCCAGCAGCTTAGATTTCGGAGCGGTGACCTCCTACACTGAGCAGTTCTTC. Amino acids: CASSLDFGAVTSYTEQFF.